Following are 30 T cell receptor beta chains from one sample sequenced in a study of blood T cells in healthy people across ages (dated by TCRdb to between 2014 and 2017). The library relied on 5' RACE. The instrument was an Illumina HiSeq 2500. The second PCR ran for about 6 to 12 cycles and used a J-beta primer mix along with a sample-barcoded 5' primer. TCRdb reprocessed the public reads (quality trimming at Q25 with fastp, clone calling with MiXCR) and kept in-frame beta chains. Merged by CDR3 protein, the rows form single entries marked with the most common genes and DNA. Recorded for this sample are 750,000 to 950,000 distinct CDR3 sequences; roughly 26% of them occurred a single time. The ten largest clones add up to over 2.5% of the sample. These data were also filed under a second study, of T cells of mothers and their children.

What was sequenced was blood. The receptors here all came from a boy aged 5-17 years in good health.

The sample holds many counts of this clonotype. V is TRBV7-9 and J is TRBJ1-1; the D is unclear. From germline, CDR1 is SEHNR and CDR2 FQNEAQ (reference sequence). This CDR3 is built from 11 residues. The V gene lost 6 bases and the J gene lost 6 bases, with 8 bases spanning the gap. For the CDR3, the DNA is TGTGCCAGCAGTCTCGGGTCTGAAGCTTTCTTT. It specifies CASSLGSEAFF.

The chain carries TRBV5-1 and TRBJ2-7; 8 bases map to TRBD1. This CDR3 region has 15 residues. J lost 2 bases, V lost 4 bases, and 8 bases had no gene match. The germline gives CDR1 SGHRS, CDR2 YFSETQ. The CDR3 nucleotides are TGCGCCAGCAGCGCCCGGACAGGGTTAACCTACGAGCAGTACTTC. Residues: CASSARTGLTYEQYF.

For this clonotype: The junction departs from germline at one end; a sequencing error may be responsible. J is TRBJ2-5 and V is TRBV6-1; D is ambiguous. CDR3 size: 13 residues. The germline V gene encodes CDR1 MNHNS and CDR2 SASEGT. The CDR3 reads CASSEAHTSTQYF. For the CDR3, the DNA is TGCGCCAGCAGTGAAGCTCACACGAGTACCCAGTACTTC.

The rearrangement joins TRBV6-5 to TRBJ1-5; D is perhaps TRBD1 (6 bases). The CDR3 runs to 14 residues. The V gene's germline CDR1 is MNHEY and CDR2 SVGAGI. V lost 5 bases and J 7 bases, leaving 15 bases between the germline ends. The DNA for the CDR3 is TGTGCCAGCAGTAGAGGGGGGGGCGTACAGCCCCAGCATTTT. It translates to CASSRGGGVQPQHF.

This chain joins TRBV5-1 and TRBJ2-5, with D possibly being TRBD1 (5 bases). In germline, CDR1 is SGHRS, CDR2 YFSETQ. Trimming cost V 3 bases and J 2 bases, with 14 bases left between them. This CDR3 spans 15 amino acids. The CDR3 reads CASSSSRQIQETQYF. The CDR3 DNA follows: TGCGCCAGCAGCTCCTCTAGACAGATACAAGAGACCCAGTACTTC.

This clonotype was recorded a few times. The genes are TRBV5-1 and TRBJ1-2; tentatively, D is TRBD1 (6 bases). Per germline, CDR1 SGHRS and CDR2 YFSETQ. V was shortened by 0 bases and J by 0 bases, with 18 bases between the two germline ends. The CDR3 runs to 18 residues. The CDR3, as DNA: TGCGCCAGCAGCTTGGAAGGGGGACAAGGGATAGCTAACTATGGCTACACCTTC. Its translation: CASSLEGGQGIANYGYTF.

In its sample, this clonotype was seen a few times. The genes are TRBV10-3 and TRBJ2-5; D might be TRBD1 or TRBD2, each matching 6 bases. Matching the DNA end better, TRBJ2-7 makes the J call doubtful. The CDR3 spans 12 residues. CDR1 ENHRY and CDR2 SYGVKD come from the germline V gene. CDR3 sequence: CATRGALGEQYF. The CDR3 bases are TGTGCGACGAGGGGGGCCTTGGGCGAGCAGTACTTC.

Here the CDR3 reads CASSEDRGATNEKLFF. The CDR3 DNA reads as TGTGCCAGCAGTGAAGACAGGGGGGCAACTAATGAAAAACTGTTTTTT. This chain connects TRBV2 to TRBJ1-4; 8 positions match TRBD1. This CDR3 contains 16 residues. Germline lookup yields CDR1 SNHLY and CDR2 FYNNEI. J was trimmed by 0 bases and V by 1 base; bases with no gene match: 1. Supplemented by reference TRBV2 and TRBJ1-4, the full variable domain reads EPEVTQTPSHQVTQMGQEVILRCVPISNHLYFYWYRQILGQKVEFLVSFYNNEISEKSEIFDDQFSVERPDGSNFTLKIRSTKLEDSAMYFCASSEDRGATNEKLFFGSGTQLSVL.

The rearrangement uses TRBV28 and TRBJ2-7; 9 bases are shared with TRBD1. Germline values: CDR1 MDHEN, CDR2 SYDVKM. This CDR3 has 15 residues. Germline trimming cut 6 bases from V and 2 bases from J; bases unmatched to any gene: 8. The CDR3 DNA sequence: TGTGCCAGCAGCTCGGTACAGGGGGCCCCCTACGAGCAGTACTTC. Protein: CASSSVQGAPYEQYF.

The chain links TRBV14 to TRBJ1-1; D remains ambiguous. The CDR3 consists of 15 residues. Germline values: CDR1 SGHDN, CDR2 FVKESK. Between the trimmed V and J ends, which lost 0 bases and 6 bases, there was a span of 14 bases. The DNA for the CDR3 is TGTGCCAGCAGCCAAGAAAGAAACCGGATCGCTGAAGCTTTCTTT. Protein: CASSQERNRIAEAFF.

This clonotype was counted many times. The chain combines TRBV5-1 with TRBJ2-5; D is undetermined. The CDR3 totals 12 residues. Germline assignment: CDR1 SGHRS and CDR2 YFSETQ. The germline V and J ends were trimmed by 3 bases and 5 bases, with 8 bases remaining between them. CDR3 in DNA: TGCGCCAGCAGCTCCCAAGAGGAGACCCAGTACTTC. This encodes CASSSQEETQYF.

The rearrangement joins TRBV20-1 to TRBJ2-5, with 9 bases fitting TRBD2. The CDR3 loop spans 16 amino acids. Germline CDR1 and CDR2: DFQATT and SNEGSKA (reference sequence). The V gene end was trimmed by 0 bases and the J gene end by 5 bases; junction bases not matched to a gene: 10. The CDR3 protein is CSARDSSSGTEETQYF. CDR3 in DNA: TGCAGTGCTAGAGATTCGTCTAGCGGGACCGAGGAGACCCAGTACTTC.

J is TRBJ2-2 and V is TRBV7-9; D possibly matches TRBD1 or TRBD2 (6 bases each). This CDR3 spans 17 amino acids. CDR1 is SEHNR, CDR2 FQNEAQ, per germline (reference sequence). Trimming removed 5 bases from V and 10 bases from J, with 26 bases in between. The CDR3 bases are TGTGCCAGCAGCCCGAATAGTGGAGTGGGGGGCGACCTGGAGCTGTTTTTT. It translates to CASSPNSGVGGDLELFF.

This sequence joins TRBV7-9 and TRBJ1-2; D is unclear. Between the trimmed V and J ends, which lost 3 bases and 7 bases, there was a span of 9 bases. In germline, CDR1 is SEHNR, CDR2 FQNEAQ (reference sequence). The CDR3 consists of 12 residues. The CDR3 protein is CASSLVIGGYTF. The CDR3 nucleotides read TGTGCCAGCAGCTTGGTGATTGGTGGCTACACCTTC.

This clonotype was detected ten times or more. J is TRBJ2-5 and V is TRBV20-1; D unclear. CDR3 length equals 12 residues. CDR1 is DFQATT and CDR2 is SNEGSKA in the germline V gene (reference sequence). V lost 2 bases and J 1 base, leaving 5 bases between the germline ends. The CDR3 DNA reads TGCAGTGCTAGACAGGTCCAAGAGACCCAGTACTTC. It is translated as CSARQVQETQYF.

The rearrangement joins TRBV9 to TRBJ2-7; D perhaps matches TRBD1 (6 bases). V was clipped by 2 bases and J by 5 bases, with 17 bases between them. Germline CDR1 is SGDLS and CDR2 is YYNGEE. This CDR3 region has 15 residues. CDR3 sequence reads: CASSVTGSGYHEQYF. The CDR3 nucleotides read TGTGCCAGCAGCGTCACAGGGTCGGGCTACCACGAGCAGTACTTC.

This clonotype was recorded a few times. The chain is built from TRBV28 and TRBJ1-2; no reliable D call. V gave up 5 bases and J gave up 1 base, with 11 bases separating them. Germline-derived CDR1 and CDR2 are MDHEN and SYDVKM. The CDR3 has 14 residues. The CDR3 region has the DNA TGTGCCAGCAGTCCACCCCAGGATAACTATGGCTACACCTTC. Protein sequence: CASSPPQDNYGYTF.

The chain recombines TRBV7-7 with TRBJ2-5; either TRBD1 or TRBD2 may fit D (5 bases each). The CDR3 is made up of 13 amino acids. With 2 bases removed from V and 5 bases from J, the gap between germline ends came to 9 bases. Germline CDR1 and CDR2: SSHAT and FNYEAQ (reference sequence). CDR3 region: CASSLIWGETQYF. DNA for the CDR3: TGTGCCAGCAGCTTAATCTGGGGGGAGACCCAGTACTTC.

This clonotype was observed a handful of times. This chain connects TRBV29-1 to TRBJ2-3; TRBD2 aligns across 8 bases. CDR1 is SQVTM, CDR2 ANQGSEA, per germline. V shed 6 bases and J 3 bases; nucleotides not matched to a gene: 8. This CDR3 is built from 14 residues. The chain's CDR3 is CSVSGGVKTDTQYF. CDR3 in DNA: TGCAGCGTCAGCGGGGGAGTCAAGACAGATACGCAGTATTTT.

This clonotype appeared a few times. V and J are TRBV5-1 and TRBJ2-5; D perhaps matches TRBD2 (6 bases). The CDR3 is 17 residues long. The germline V gene has CDR1 SGHRS and CDR2 YFSETQ. Trimming left V 4 bases short and J 2 bases short, with 21 bases between. CDR3 loop: CASSPGVGSNQQETQYF. CDR3 in DNA: TGCGCCAGCAGCCCGGGGGTGGGGTCCAACCAGCAAGAGACCCAGTACTTC. Full variable domain (outside the CDR3, taken from reference TRBV5-1 and TRBJ2-5): KAGVTQTPRYLIKTRGQQVTLSCSPISGHRSVSWYQQTPGQGLQFLFEYFSETQRNKGNFPGRFSGRQFSNSRSEMNVSTLELGDSALYLCASSPGVGSNQQETQYFGPGTRLLVL.

This clonotype appeared a few times. V is TRBV7-3 and J is TRBJ1-1; 9 bases are a match to TRBD1. The CDR3 loop spans 17 amino acids. Germline lookup yields CDR1 SGHTA and CDR2 FQGTGA. V gave up 1 base and J gave up 2 bases; unmatched junction bases: 8. This chain's CDR3 is CASSLRAPGQGNTEAFF. In DNA form, the CDR3 reads TGTGCCAGCAGCTTAAGGGCTCCGGGACAGGGAAACACTGAAGCTTTCTTT.

The chain uses TRBV28 and TRBJ2-5; TRBD1 agrees at 9 bases. The CDR3 has 16 amino acids. Germline V gene lookup returns CDR1 MDHEN and CDR2 SYDVKM. The trim removed 5 bases at V and 4 bases at J, leaving 11 bases unmatched. The CDR3 loop reads CASSIPGQGGGETQYF. CDR3 nucleotides: TGTGCCAGCAGTATACCGGGACAGGGTGGTGGAGAGACCCAGTACTTC. The whole variable domain, filled in from reference TRBV28 and TRBJ2-5, reads DVKVTQSSRYLVKRTGEKVFLECVQDMDHENMFWYRQDPGLGLRLIYFSYDVKMKEKGDIPEGYSVSREKKERFSLILESASTNQTSMYLCASSIPGQGGGETQYFGPGTRLLVL.

The chain combines TRBV19 with TRBJ2-5; 10 nucleotides align to TRBD2. The end of the DNA is better explained by TRBJ2-7, so the J call may be wrong. CDR3 size: 15 residues. CDR1 is LNHDA, CDR2 SQIVND, per germline (reference sequence). This CDR3 is CASSIGLAGAYEQYF. The CDR3 DNA follows: TGTGCCAGTAGTATTGGTCTAGCGGGGGCCTACGAGCAGTACTTC.

A few counts support this clonotype. The chain employs TRBV4-1 and TRBJ2-1; 9 positions agree with TRBD1. The J call is in doubt because the DNA end fits TRBJ2-7 better. This CDR3 comprises 15 residues. In germline, CDR1 is MGHRA, CDR2 YSYEKL. CDR3: CASSQAGTGRYEQYF. In DNA form, the CDR3 reads TGCGCCAGCAGCCAAGCCGGGACAGGGCGGTACGAGCAGTACTTC.

This chain connects TRBV29-1 to TRBJ1-1; D unclear. CDR3 length equals 16 residues. V lost 6 bases and J lost 4, with 24 bases in between. Germline CDR1 reads SQVTM; CDR2 reads ANQGSEA. The CDR3 here is CSVAFYIGVATTEAFF. Written as DNA, the CDR3 is TGCAGCGTCGCCTTTTATATTGGGGTTGCTACCACTGAAGCTTTCTTT. The complete variable domain, with remaining parts taken from reference TRBV29-1 and TRBJ1-1, reads SAVISQKPSRDICQRGTSLTIQCQVDSQVTMMFWYRQQPGQSLTLIATANQGSEATYESGFVIDKFPISRPNLTFSTLTVSNMSPEDSSIYLCSVAFYIGVATTEAFFGQGTRLTVV.

There are a few counts of this clonotype. This sequence joins TRBV20-1 and TRBJ2-1, with 7 bases lining up with TRBD1. Trimming cost V 6 bases and J 9 bases; bases outside gene matches: 14. Germline V CDR1 and CDR2: DFQATT, SNEGSKA (reference sequence). The CDR3 has 14 residues. CDR3 sequence reads: CSANDRALGFEQFF. The CDR3 DNA reads as TGCAGTGCAAATGACAGGGCCCTAGGGTTTGAGCAGTTCTTC.

This sequence joins TRBV29-1 and TRBJ1-1; D not certain. Per germline, CDR1 SQVTM and CDR2 ANQGSEA. The length of the CDR3 is 14 residues. Trimming pared 4 bases from V and 1 base from J, leaving 13 bases between. This chain's CDR3 is CSVVLGNQNTEAFF. The DNA for the CDR3 is TGCAGCGTTGTATTGGGGAACCAGAACACTGAAGCTTTCTTT.

The chain joins TRBV4-1 to TRBJ1-2; weak D call: TRBD1 (5 bases). The V and J ends lost 0 bases and 6 bases respectively, with 11 bases between them. The CDR3 covers 14 residues. CDR1 and CDR2 from the germline V gene are MGHRA and YSYEKL. The CDR3 DNA sequence: TGCGCCAGCAGCCAAGAGGCAGGGAGGGATGGCTACACCTTC. This sequence encodes CASSQEAGRDGYTF.

CDR3 bases: TGTGCCAGCAGCGAACAGGGAGAGGAGGAGACCCAGTACTTC. This encodes CASSEQGEEETQYF. J is TRBJ2-5 and V is TRBV21-1; no check of the table's D call, TRBD1, against the DNA was made. TRBV21-1 is a known pseudogene. The CDR3 totals 14 residues.

This clonotype was seen a few times. The chain is built from TRBV6-5 and TRBJ2-3; D gene unclear. Germline CDR1 is MNHEY and CDR2 is SVGAGI. This CDR3 is 14 amino acids long. The ends were cut back, 8 bases at V and 3 bases at J, with 15 bases in the middle. The CDR3 spells CASGLQATTDTQYF. CDR3 coding DNA: TGTGCCAGCGGGCTACAAGCCACAACAGATACGCAGTATTTT.